These 2 T cell receptor beta chains were all obtained from the same sample, sequenced in a study of tumor and adjacent non-tumor tissue in lung cancer. A modified ARM-PCR protocol with three rounds of nested PCR amplified TCRbeta. TCRdb fed the multiplex PCR reads into MiXCR, producing one record per CDR3 protein. The sample consists of about 85,000 distinct CDR3 sequences, 61% of them appearing once. RNA was extracted from bulk tissue without any cell sorting. The specimen was lung tumor tissue. The receptors derive from a man aged 65 to 85 with non-small cell lung cancer.

This clonotype was seen only a few times. J is TRBJ2-2 and V is TRBV7-9, with D unclear. V was cut by 1 base and J by 8 bases, with 5 bases left in between. The length of the CDR3 is 12 residues. Germline loops: CDR1 SEHNR, CDR2 FQNEAQ (reference sequence). The CDR3 is CASSLVTGELFF. The DNA of the CDR3 is TGTGCCAGCAGCTTAGTTACTGGGGAGCTGTTTTTT.

This clonotype was recorded at least ten times. The J gene is TRBJ2-2, the V gene TRBV10-2; perhaps TRBD2 as D (6 bases). In germline, CDR1 is WSHSY, CDR2 SAAADI. Trimming removed 7 bases at V and 0 bases at J, with 12 bases between. CDR3 length equals 15 residues. Here the CDR3 DNA reads TGCGCCAGCAAGCTAGGACTAACGAACACCGGGGAGCTGTTTTTT. Protein product: CASKLGLTNTGELFF.